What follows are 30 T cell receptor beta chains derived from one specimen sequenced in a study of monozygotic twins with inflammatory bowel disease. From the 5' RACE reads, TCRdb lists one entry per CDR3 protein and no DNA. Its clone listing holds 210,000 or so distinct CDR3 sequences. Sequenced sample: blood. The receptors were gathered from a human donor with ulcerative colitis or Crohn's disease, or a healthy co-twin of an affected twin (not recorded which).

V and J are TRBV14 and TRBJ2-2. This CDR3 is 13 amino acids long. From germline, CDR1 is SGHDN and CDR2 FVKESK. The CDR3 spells CASSQLWAGELFF.

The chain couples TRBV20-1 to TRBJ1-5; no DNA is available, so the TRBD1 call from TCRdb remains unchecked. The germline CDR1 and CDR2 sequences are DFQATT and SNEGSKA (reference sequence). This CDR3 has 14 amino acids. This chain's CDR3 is CSAWGGGSNQPQHF.

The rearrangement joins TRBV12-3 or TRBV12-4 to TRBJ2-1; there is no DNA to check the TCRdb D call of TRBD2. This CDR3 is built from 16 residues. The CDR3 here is CASSLVRLAGGNEQFF.

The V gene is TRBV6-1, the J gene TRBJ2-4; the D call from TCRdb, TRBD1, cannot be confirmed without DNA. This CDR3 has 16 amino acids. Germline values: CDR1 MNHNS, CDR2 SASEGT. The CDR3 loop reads CASSPRDIEDKNIQYF.

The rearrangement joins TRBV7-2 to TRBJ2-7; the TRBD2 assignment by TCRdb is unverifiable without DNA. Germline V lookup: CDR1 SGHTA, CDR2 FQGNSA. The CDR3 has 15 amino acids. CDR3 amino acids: CASSTASVSSYEQYF.

The CDR3 loop reads CASSSDRGPSYEQYF. The J gene is TRBJ2-7, the V gene TRBV7-2; TCRdb proposes TRBD1, but this gene call is untestable without DNA. There are 15 residues in the CDR3. Germline loops: CDR1 SGHTA, CDR2 FQGNSA.

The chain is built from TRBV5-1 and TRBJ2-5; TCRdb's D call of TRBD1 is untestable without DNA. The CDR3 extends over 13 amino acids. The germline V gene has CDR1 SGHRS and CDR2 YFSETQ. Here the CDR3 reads CASSAGQQETQYF.

The CDR3 is CASSPGRGKNTEAFF. The chain couples TRBV3-1 to TRBJ1-1; the D call of TRBD1 rests on TCRdb alone, since no DNA is present to check it. CDR1 is LGHDT, CDR2 YNNKEL, per germline (reference sequence). This CDR3 is 15 amino acids long.

The CDR3 region is CASSYSSWPTNEKLFF. The rearrangement uses TRBV6-5 and TRBJ1-4. Germline V lookup: CDR1 MNHEY, CDR2 SVGAGI. The CDR3 has 16 amino acids.

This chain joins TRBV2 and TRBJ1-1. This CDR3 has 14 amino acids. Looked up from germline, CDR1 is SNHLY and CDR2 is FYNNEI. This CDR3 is CASTEGGANTEAFF.

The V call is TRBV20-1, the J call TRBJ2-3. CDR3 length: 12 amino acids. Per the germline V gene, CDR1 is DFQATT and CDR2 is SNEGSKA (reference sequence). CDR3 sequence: CSPFRPPDTQYF.

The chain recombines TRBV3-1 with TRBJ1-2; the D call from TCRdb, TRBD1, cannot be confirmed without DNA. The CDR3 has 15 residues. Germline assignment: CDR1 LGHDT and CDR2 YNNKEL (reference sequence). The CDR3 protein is CASSPGQGNFYGYTF.

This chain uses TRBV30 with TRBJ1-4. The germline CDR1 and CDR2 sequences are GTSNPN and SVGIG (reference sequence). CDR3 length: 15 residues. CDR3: CAWSGTLATNEKLFF.

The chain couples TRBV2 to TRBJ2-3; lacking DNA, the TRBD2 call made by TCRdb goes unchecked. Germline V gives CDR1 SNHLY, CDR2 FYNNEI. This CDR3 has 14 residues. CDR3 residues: CASSATRTTDTQYF.

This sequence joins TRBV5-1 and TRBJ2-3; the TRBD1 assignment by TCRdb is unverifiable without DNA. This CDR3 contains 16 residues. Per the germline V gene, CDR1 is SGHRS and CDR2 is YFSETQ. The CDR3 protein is CASSSTGTGYTDTQYF.

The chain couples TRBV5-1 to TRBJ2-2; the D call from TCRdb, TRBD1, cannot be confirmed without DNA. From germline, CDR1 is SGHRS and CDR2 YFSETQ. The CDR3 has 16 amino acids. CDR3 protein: CASSSAGTGLAGELFF.

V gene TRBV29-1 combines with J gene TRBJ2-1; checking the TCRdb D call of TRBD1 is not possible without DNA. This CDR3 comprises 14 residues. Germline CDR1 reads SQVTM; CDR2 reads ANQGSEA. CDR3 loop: CSVPTGDGHNEQFF.

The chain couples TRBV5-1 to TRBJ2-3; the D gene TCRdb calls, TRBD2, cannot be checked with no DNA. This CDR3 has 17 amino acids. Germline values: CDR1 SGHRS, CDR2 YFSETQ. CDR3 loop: CASSGQRGTPSTDTQYF.

CDR3 in amino acids: CASSPGLAANEQFF. The chain has TRBV18 and TRBJ2-1; TCRdb returns TRBD2, unconfirmable since there is no DNA. CDR1 KGHSH and CDR2 LQKENI come from the germline V gene. The length of the CDR3 is 14 residues.

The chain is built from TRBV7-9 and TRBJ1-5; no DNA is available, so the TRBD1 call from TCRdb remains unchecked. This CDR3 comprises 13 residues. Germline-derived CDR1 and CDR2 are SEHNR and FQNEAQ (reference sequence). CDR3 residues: CASSLNRDQPQHF.

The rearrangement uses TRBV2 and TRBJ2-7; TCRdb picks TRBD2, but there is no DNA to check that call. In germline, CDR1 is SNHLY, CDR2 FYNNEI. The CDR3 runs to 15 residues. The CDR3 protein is CASSGQDLVLYEQYF.

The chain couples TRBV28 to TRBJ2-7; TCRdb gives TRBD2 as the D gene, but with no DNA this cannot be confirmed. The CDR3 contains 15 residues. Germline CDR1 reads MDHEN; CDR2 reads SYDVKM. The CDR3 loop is CASSLWLAGTYEQYF.

This chain's CDR3 is CSAALWTVNTEAFF. The chain employs TRBV20-1 and TRBJ1-1; without DNA, the TCRdb call of TRBD1 cannot be checked. CDR1 and CDR2 (germline): DFQATT, SNEGSKA (reference sequence). The CDR3 totals 14 residues.

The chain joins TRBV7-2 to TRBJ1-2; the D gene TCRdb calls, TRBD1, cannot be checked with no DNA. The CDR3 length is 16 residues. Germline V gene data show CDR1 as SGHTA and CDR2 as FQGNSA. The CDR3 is CASSLDIGQGLYGYTF.

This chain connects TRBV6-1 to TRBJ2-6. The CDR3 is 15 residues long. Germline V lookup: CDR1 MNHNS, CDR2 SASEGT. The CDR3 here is CASSATGPGANVLTF.

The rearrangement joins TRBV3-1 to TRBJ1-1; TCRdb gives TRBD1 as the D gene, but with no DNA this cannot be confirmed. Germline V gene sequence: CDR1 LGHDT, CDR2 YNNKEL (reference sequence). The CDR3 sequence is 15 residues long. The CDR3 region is CASSQSDRVATEAFF.

The CDR3 loop is CSVDFGQTMNTEAFF. This chain joins TRBV29-1 and TRBJ1-1; with no DNA, the TCRdb D assignment of TRBD1 cannot be verified. CDR1 is SQVTM and CDR2 is ANQGSEA in the germline V gene. The length of the CDR3 is 15 residues.

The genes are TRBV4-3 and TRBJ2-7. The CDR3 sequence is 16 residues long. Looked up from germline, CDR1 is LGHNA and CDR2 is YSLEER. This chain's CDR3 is CASSQDWGASGYEQYF.

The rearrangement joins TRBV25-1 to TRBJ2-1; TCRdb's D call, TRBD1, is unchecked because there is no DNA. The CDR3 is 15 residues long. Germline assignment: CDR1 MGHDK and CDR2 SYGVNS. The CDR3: CASSELAGDYNEQFF.

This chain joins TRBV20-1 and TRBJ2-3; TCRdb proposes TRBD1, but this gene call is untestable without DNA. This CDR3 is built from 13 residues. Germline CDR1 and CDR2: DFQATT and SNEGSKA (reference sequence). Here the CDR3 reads CSAREQGVDTQYF.